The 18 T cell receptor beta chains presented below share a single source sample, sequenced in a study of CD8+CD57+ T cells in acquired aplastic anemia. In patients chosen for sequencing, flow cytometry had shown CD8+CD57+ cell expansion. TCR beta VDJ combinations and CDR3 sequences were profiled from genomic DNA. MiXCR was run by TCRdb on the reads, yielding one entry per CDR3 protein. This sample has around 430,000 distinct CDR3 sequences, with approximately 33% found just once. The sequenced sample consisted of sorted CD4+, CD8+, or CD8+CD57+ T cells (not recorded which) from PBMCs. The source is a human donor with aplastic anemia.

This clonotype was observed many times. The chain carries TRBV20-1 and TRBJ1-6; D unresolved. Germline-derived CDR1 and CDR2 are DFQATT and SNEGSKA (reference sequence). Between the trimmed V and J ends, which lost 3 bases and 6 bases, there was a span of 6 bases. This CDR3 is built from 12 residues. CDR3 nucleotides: TGCAGTGCTAGGGACGGTAATTCACCCCTCCACTTT. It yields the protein CSARDGNSPLHF.

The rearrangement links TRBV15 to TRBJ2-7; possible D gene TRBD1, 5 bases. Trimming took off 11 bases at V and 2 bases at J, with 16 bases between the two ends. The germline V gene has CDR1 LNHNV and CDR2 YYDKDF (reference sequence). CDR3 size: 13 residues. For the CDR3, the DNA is TGTGCCTCAGCCCAGGGCAAAACCTACGAGCAGTACTTC. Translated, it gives CASAQGKTYEQYF.

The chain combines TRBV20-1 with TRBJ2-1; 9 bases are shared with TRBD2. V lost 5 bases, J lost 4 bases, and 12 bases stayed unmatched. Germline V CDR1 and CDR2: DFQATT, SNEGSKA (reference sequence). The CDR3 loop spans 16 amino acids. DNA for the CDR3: TGCAGTGCTCTTAAAAGTACTAGCGGGCCTTACAATGAGCAGTTCTTC. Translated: CSALKSTSGPYNEQFF.

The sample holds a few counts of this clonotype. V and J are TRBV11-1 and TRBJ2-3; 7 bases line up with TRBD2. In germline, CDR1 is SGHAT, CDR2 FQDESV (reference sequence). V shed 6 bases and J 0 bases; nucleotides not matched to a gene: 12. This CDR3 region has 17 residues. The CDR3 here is CASRHRRGGNSTDTQYF. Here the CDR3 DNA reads TGTGCCAGCAGACATCGTCGCGGGGGAAACAGCACAGATACGCAGTATTTT.

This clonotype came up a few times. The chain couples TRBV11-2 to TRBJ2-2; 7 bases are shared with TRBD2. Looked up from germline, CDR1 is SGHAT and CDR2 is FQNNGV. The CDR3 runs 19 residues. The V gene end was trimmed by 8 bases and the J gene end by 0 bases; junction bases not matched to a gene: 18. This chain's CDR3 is CASFLDPSTSRTNTGELFF. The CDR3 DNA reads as TGTGCCAGCTTCCTCGACCCATCGACTAGCCGAACGAACACCGGGGAGCTGTTTTTT.

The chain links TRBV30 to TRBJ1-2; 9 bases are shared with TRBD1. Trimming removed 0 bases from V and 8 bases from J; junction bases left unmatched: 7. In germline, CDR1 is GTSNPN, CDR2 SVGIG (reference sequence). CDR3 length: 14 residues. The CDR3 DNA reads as TGTGCCTGGAGTGTTGGACAGGGGAGGTACGGCTACACCTTC. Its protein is CAWSVGQGRYGYTF.

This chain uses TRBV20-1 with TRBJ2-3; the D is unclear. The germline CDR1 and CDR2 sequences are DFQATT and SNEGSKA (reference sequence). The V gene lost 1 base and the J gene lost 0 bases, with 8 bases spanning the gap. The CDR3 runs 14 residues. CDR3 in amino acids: CSARAPGSTDTQYF. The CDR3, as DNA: TGCAGTGCTAGAGCTCCAGGCAGCACAGATACGCAGTATTTT.

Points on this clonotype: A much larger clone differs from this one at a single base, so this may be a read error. CDR3 sequence reads: CASSMGGSPDGYTF. DNA for the CDR3: TGCGCCAGCAGCATGGGCGGCAGCCCTGATGGCTACACCTTC. The gene calls are TRBV5-1 and TRBJ1-2; D not certain. This CDR3 has 14 amino acids. V lost 4 bases, J lost 6 bases, and 16 bases lay in between. Germline V lookup: CDR1 SGHRS, CDR2 YFSETQ.

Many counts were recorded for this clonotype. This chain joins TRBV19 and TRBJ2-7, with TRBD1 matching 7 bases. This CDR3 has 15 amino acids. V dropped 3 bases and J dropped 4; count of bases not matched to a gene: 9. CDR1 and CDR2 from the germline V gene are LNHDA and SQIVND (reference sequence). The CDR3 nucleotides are TGTGCCAGTAGTATTTGGCCTAGGGGGCAATACGAGCAGTACTTC. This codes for CASSIWPRGQYEQYF.

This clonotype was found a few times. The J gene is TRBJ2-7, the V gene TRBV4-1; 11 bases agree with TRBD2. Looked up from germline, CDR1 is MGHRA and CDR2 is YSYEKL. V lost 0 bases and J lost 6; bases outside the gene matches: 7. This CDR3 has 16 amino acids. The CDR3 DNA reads TGCGCCAGCAGCCAAGACATAACTAGCGGGAGCGGCGAGCAGTACTTC. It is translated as CASSQDITSGSGEQYF.

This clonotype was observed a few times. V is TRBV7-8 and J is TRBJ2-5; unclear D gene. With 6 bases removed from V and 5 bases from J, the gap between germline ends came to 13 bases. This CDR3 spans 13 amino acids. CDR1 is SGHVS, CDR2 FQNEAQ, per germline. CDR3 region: CASSVGLGETQYF. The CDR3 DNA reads TGTGCCAGCAGTGTAGGGTTGGGGGAGACCCAGTACTTC. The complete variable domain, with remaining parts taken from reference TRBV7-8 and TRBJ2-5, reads GAGVSQSPRYKVAKRGQDVALRCDPISGHVSLFWYQQALGQGPEFLTYFQNEAQLDKSGLPSDRFFAERPEGSVSTLKIQRTQQEDSAVYLCASSVGLGETQYFGPGTRLLVL.

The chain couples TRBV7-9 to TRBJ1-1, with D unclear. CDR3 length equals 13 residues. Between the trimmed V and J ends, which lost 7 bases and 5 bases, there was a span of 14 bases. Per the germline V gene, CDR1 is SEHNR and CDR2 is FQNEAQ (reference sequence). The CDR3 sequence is CASTHTPGTEAFF. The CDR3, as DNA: TGTGCCAGCACCCATACCCCTGGGACTGAAGCTTTCTTT.

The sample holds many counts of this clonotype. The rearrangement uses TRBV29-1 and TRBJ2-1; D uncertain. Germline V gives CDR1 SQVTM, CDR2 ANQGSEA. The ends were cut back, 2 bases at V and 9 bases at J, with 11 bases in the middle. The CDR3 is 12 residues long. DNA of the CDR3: TGCAGCGTTGAACTAGAATCGGGTGAGCAGTTCTTC. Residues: CSVELESGEQFF.

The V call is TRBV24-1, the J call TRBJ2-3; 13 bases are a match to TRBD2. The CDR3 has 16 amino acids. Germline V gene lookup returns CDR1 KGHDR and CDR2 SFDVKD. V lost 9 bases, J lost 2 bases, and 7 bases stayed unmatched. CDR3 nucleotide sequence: TGTGCCACCGGAAGGACTAGCGGGGGTATCACAGATACGCAGTATTTT. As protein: CATGRTSGGITDTQYF.

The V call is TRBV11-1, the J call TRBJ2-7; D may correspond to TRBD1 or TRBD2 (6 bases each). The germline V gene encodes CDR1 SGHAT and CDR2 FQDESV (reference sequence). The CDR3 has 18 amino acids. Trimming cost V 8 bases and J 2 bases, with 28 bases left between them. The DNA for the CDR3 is TGTGCCAGCTCACCACTTCCCACGGGGGACACCGGGACCTACGAGCAGTACTTC. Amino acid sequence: CASSPLPTGDTGTYEQYF. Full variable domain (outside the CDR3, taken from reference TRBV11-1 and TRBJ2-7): EAEVAQSPRYKITEKSQAVAFWCDPISGHATLYWYRQILGQGPELLVQFQDESVVDDSQLPKDRFSAERLKGVDSTLKIQPAELGDSAMYLCASSPLPTGDTGTYEQYFGPGTRLTVT.

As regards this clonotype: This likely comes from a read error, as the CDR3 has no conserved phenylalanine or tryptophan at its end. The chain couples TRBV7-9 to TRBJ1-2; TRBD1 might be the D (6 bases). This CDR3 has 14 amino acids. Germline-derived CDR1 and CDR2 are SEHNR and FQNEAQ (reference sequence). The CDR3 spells CASSLGTDFYVYTI. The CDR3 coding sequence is TGTGCCAGCAGCTTAGGGACAGACTTCTATGTCTACACCATC.

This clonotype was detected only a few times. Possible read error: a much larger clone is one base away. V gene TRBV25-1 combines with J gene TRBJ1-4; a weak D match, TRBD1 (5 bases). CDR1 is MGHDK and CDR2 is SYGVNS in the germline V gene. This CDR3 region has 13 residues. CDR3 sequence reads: CASGKGTNERLFF. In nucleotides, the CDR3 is TGTGCCAGCGGCAAGGGGACTAATGAAAGACTGTTTTTT.

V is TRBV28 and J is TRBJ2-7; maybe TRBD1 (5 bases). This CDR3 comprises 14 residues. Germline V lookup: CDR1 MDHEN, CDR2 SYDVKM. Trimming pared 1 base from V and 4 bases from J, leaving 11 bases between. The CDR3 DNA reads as TGTGCCAGCAGTTTATTGGGGCCCCAGTACGAGCAGTACTTC. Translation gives CASSLLGPQYEQYF.